This TCR beta chain was observed in a study of identical twins. Regarding the study as a whole: Without tracking the same donors, conclusions rested on cross-sectional statistical analysis. Researchers caution that invariant MAIT and iNKT cells could partly confound zero-insertion analyses.

TCRdb re-analysed the 5' RACE reads in MiXCR, keeping a single row per CDR3 protein. Of 650,000 to 800,000 distinct CDR3 sequences listed, 8.5% to 9% are singletons. The CDR3 totals 17 residues. Germline V gene sequence: CDR1 ENHRY, CDR2 SYGVKD. V dropped 11 bases and J dropped 3 bases, with 28 bases sitting between them. On this clonotype: Antigen unknown.

These sequences were also reported in another study, on yellow fever vaccine responses in identical twins.

The chain couples TRBV10-3 to TRBJ2-5; D is perhaps TRBD1 (7 bases). The sequence derives from a woman aged 18-29 years in good health. The sample taken for sequencing was PBMCs. The CDR3 DNA is TGTGCCTCGGGGATCGCGGGACAGAGCACATCCAAAGAGACCCAGTACTTC. Translation: CASGIAGQSTSKETQYF.